The 26 T cell receptor beta chains given below trace back to one sample, sequenced in a study of cytotoxic CD8 clonotypes in ibrutinib-treated CLL. Repertoires were generated with immunoSEQ multiplex PCR, while TCRdb's copy carries only in-frame clones and drops some. Seen here are more than 110,000 clones, approximately 90% observed once, and the top ten hold less than 14%. The source was PBMCs, collected after 12 months of ibrutinib treatment. The receptors derive from a human donor with chronic lymphocytic leukemia.

This clone has more than one count but fewer than ten. The chain joins TRBV11-2 to TRBJ1-5, with D uncertain. Trimming removed 5 bases at V and 5 bases at J, with 10 bases between. Looked up from germline, CDR1 is SGHAT and CDR2 is FQNNGV. CDR3 length: 13 residues. CDR3 loop: CASSRSADQPQHF. The CDR3 region has the DNA TGTGCCAGCAGCCGCAGTGCCGATCAGCCCCAGCATTTT.

The rearrangement joins TRBV11-2 to TRBJ2-7, with D perhaps TRBD1 (6 bases). The CDR3 is 12 residues long. V lost 5 bases and J 1 base, leaving 6 bases between the germline ends. Germline V gives CDR1 SGHAT, CDR2 FQNNGV. CDR3 DNA: TGTGCCAGCAGCCAGGGGTCCTACGAGCAGTACTTC. This translates into CASSQGSYEQYF.

This chain joins TRBV7-8 and TRBJ2-3; no firm D call. The CDR3 has 13 amino acids. The V end lost 2 bases, the J end lost 9 bases, and 12 bases lay between the germline ends. Per the germline V gene, CDR1 is SGHVS and CDR2 is FQNEAQ. CDR3 protein: CASSLTGDGTQYF. The DNA of the CDR3 is TGTGCCAGCAGCTTAACCGGCGACGGGACGCAGTATTTT.

The chain links TRBV5-1 to TRBJ2-3; 12 bases align to TRBD2. The trim removed 7 bases at V and 0 bases at J, leaving 12 bases unmatched. The V gene's germline CDR1 is SGHRS and CDR2 YFSETQ. This CDR3 has 18 amino acids. The CDR3 reads CASQNRPLAGGSTDTQYF. CDR3 DNA sequence: TGCGCCAGCCAAAACCGGCCCCTAGCGGGAGGGAGCACAGATACGCAGTATTTT.

This chain links TRBV10-1 with TRBJ2-1, with 8 bases aligning to TRBD2. The J segment lost 4 bases and the V segment lost 9 bases, leaving 11 bases of the junction unmatched. CDR3 size: 15 residues. CDR1 is WNHNN and CDR2 is SYGVQD in the germline V gene (reference sequence). The CDR3 nucleotides read TGCGCCAGTTCCCGAGCGGGAGTGGGGTACAATGAGCAGTTCTTC. Translation gives CASSRAGVGYNEQFF.

This chain links TRBV2 with TRBJ2-1, with D maybe TRBD2 (6 bases). Deletions cut 4 bases from V and 0 bases from J, with 16 bases between. The CDR3 contains 17 residues. The germline V gene has CDR1 SNHLY and CDR2 FYNNEI. The CDR3 region is CASSVLVRAGSYNEQFF. CDR3 in DNA: TGTGCCAGCAGTGTGTTGGTTAGAGCGGGCTCCTACAATGAGCAGTTCTTC.

This clone has just a few counts. The CDR3: CATTDRYSNQPQHF. The CDR3 region has the DNA TGTGCCACCACGGACAGGTATAGCAATCAGCCCCAGCATTTT. The chain has TRBV19 and TRBJ1-5; 7 bases match TRBD1. V shed 10 bases, J shed 0 bases, and the junction held 6 bases outside the gene matches. Germline lookup yields CDR1 LNHDA and CDR2 SQIVND (reference sequence). The CDR3 has 14 residues.

CDR3 nucleotide sequence: TGTGCCAGCAGCGGCGGCCGAACCTACGAGCAGTACTTC. This codes for CASSGGRTYEQYF. The rearrangement joins TRBV13 to TRBJ2-7; D not certain. V was shortened by 5 bases and J by 2 bases, with 10 bases between the two germline ends. The CDR3 has 13 residues. The germline gives CDR1 PRHDT, CDR2 FYEKMQ (reference sequence).

V usage is TRBV10-1 and J usage is TRBJ1-2, with 10 bases matching TRBD1. V shed 2 bases, J shed 6 bases, and the junction held 0 bases outside the gene matches. CDR1 is WNHNN and CDR2 is SYGVQD in the germline V gene (reference sequence). This CDR3 spans 13 amino acids. DNA for the CDR3: TGCGCCAGCAGTGAGGGGACAGGGGATGGCTACACCTTC. This sequence encodes CASSEGTGDGYTF.

The gene calls are TRBV2 and TRBJ1-2; possible D gene TRBD1, 6 bases. CDR1 is SNHLY, CDR2 FYNNEI, per germline. Trimming pared 4 bases from V and 2 bases from J, leaving 11 bases between. This CDR3 contains 14 residues. CDR3 amino acids: CASSVEGENYGYTF. The CDR3, as DNA: TGTGCCAGCAGTGTGGAGGGGGAGAACTATGGCTACACCTTC. Complete variable domain (other parts from reference TRBV2 and TRBJ1-2): EPEVTQTPSHQVTQMGQEVILRCVPISNHLYFYWYRQILGQKVEFLVSFYNNEISEKSEIFDDQFSVERPDGSNFTLKIRSTKLEDSAMYFCASSVEGENYGYTFGSGTRLTVV.

The chain joins TRBV7-2 to TRBJ2-7; TRBD1 is a possible D gene (7 bases). Trimming pared 6 bases from V and 3 bases from J, leaving 21 bases between. This CDR3 comprises 16 residues. In germline, CDR1 is SGHTA, CDR2 FQGNSA. The CDR3 DNA is TGTGCCAGCAGGACAAACAGCGGCGGGACAGTCTACGAGCAGTACTTC. The encoded protein is CASRTNSGGTVYEQYF. Supplemented by reference TRBV7-2 and TRBJ2-7, the full variable domain reads GAGVSQSPSNKVTEKGKDVELRCDPISGHTALYWYRQSLGQGLEFLIYFQGNSAPDKSGLPSDRFSAERTGGSVSTLTIQRTQQEDSAVYLCASRTNSGGTVYEQYFGPGTRLTVT.

The V call is TRBV9, the J call TRBJ2-6; 9 nucleotides align to TRBD2. The CDR3 totals 17 residues. CDR1 and CDR2 (germline): SGDLS, YYNGEE. Here the CDR3 reads CTQGREGVTSGANVLTF. CDR3 in DNA: TGTACTCAAGGGCGGGAGGGGGTGACCTCCGGGGCCAACGTCCTGACTTTC.

The chain uses TRBV19 and TRBJ1-4; perhaps TRBD1 as D (5 bases). CDR3 length: 16 residues. Per the germline V gene, CDR1 is LNHDA and CDR2 is SQIVND (reference sequence). V lost 5 bases, J lost 5 bases, and 18 bases lay in between. CDR3 DNA: TGTGCCAGTAGTGCCTATTCGCAGGGTGGAAATGAAAAACTGTTTTTT. It is translated as CASSAYSQGGNEKLFF.

The CDR3 here is CASSFGVGEAFF. As DNA, the CDR3 is TGTGCCAGCAGCTTCGGGGTAGGAGAAGCTTTCTTT. V and J are TRBV7-2 and TRBJ1-1, with no clear D. Germline loops: CDR1 SGHTA, CDR2 FQGNSA. V was trimmed by 3 bases and J by 8 bases, leaving 10 bases between them. The CDR3 spans 12 residues.

The chain carries TRBV28 and TRBJ2-7; 8 bases match TRBD2. J gave up 0 bases and V 5 bases, and 6 bases lay outside the gene matches. There are 15 residues in the CDR3. Germline CDR1 MDHEN, CDR2 SYDVKM. The CDR3 DNA is TGTGCCAGCAGTCACTTCACTAGCGGCTCCTACGAGCAGTACTTC. Its protein is CASSHFTSGSYEQYF.

The chain has TRBV6-5 and TRBJ1-3; no clear D gene. The V end lost 2 bases, the J end lost 1 base, and 6 bases lay between the germline ends. Germline V gene sequence: CDR1 MNHEY, CDR2 SVGAGI. The CDR3 sequence is 14 residues long. CDR3 loop: CASSYEVSGNTIYF. The CDR3 DNA sequence: TGTGCCAGCAGTTACGAGGTATCTGGAAACACCATATATTTT.

This clone has just one count. The chain employs TRBV18 and TRBJ2-1, with 8 bases fitting TRBD2. V lost 2 bases to trimming and J lost 0 bases; unmatched junction nucleotides: 0. This CDR3 region has 15 residues. The germline V gene has CDR1 KGHSH and CDR2 LQKENI. This CDR3 reads CASSPSGSSYNEQFF. Here the CDR3 DNA reads TGTGCCAGCTCACCAAGCGGGAGCTCCTACAATGAGCAGTTCTTC. The full variable domain, with the rest looked up from reference TRBV18 and TRBJ2-1, is NAGVMQNPRHLVRRRGQEARLRCSPMKGHSHVYWYRQLPEEGLKFMVYLQKENIIDESGMPKERFSAEFPKEGPSILRIQQVVRGDSAAYFCASSPSGSSYNEQFFGPGTRLTVL.

CDR3 loop: CASSEGHNSNQPQHF. The CDR3 DNA sequence: TGTGCCAGCAGTGAAGGGCACAATAGCAATCAGCCCCAGCATTTT. The J gene is TRBJ1-5, the V gene TRBV2; D is unresolved. The germline CDR1 and CDR2 sequences are SNHLY and FYNNEI. The V gene lost 1 base and the J gene lost 0 bases, with 7 bases spanning the gap. This CDR3 contains 15 residues.

Details on this clone: Other DNA sequences in this specimen translate into the identical CDR3. This chain links TRBV5-6 with TRBJ1-2; TRBD1 might be the D (5 bases). Per germline, CDR1 SGHDT and CDR2 YYEEEE. The CDR3 has 13 residues. V was cut by 4 bases and J by 4 bases, with 11 bases left in between. DNA for the CDR3: TGTGCCAGCAGCCTCGCCGGGACCTATGGCTACACCTTC. Amino acid sequence: CASSLAGTYGYTF.

The V call is TRBV5-1, the J call TRBJ2-7; 10 bases line up with TRBD2. Losses at the gene ends were 4 bases for V and 5 bases for J; bases not matched to a gene: 12. Per germline, CDR1 SGHRS and CDR2 YFSETQ. This CDR3 comprises 16 residues. The CDR3 nucleotides are TGCGCCAGCAGCCGCCTCGTTAGCGGGAGGAAGAACGAGCAGTACTTC. The encoded protein is CASSRLVSGRKNEQYF.

The V and J genes are TRBV19 and TRBJ1-1; 7 positions match TRBD1. CDR3 length equals 16 residues. With 5 bases clipped from V and 4 bases from J, the junction kept 13 bases outside the gene matches. Germline V lookup: CDR1 LNHDA, CDR2 SQIVND (reference sequence). The CDR3 here is CASSVLHRDSRTEAFF. The CDR3 nucleotides are TGTGCCAGTAGTGTTCTACACCGGGACAGCCGCACTGAAGCTTTCTTT.

The chain links TRBV11-1 to TRBJ2-1, with TRBD2 identical over 13 bases. Trimming cost V 0 bases and J 6 bases; bases outside gene matches: 2. Germline CDR1 reads SGHAT; CDR2 reads FQDESV (reference sequence). The CDR3 runs to 16 residues. Here the CDR3 DNA reads TGTGCCAGCAGCTTAGCGTGGACTAGCGGGAGCAATGAGCAGTTCTTC. Its protein product is CASSLAWTSGSNEQFF.

The chain is built from TRBV9 and TRBJ1-2; D ambiguous. The CDR3 totals 12 residues. Per the germline V gene, CDR1 is SGDLS and CDR2 is YYNGEE. The germline V and J ends were trimmed by 4 bases and 8 bases, with 12 bases remaining between them. CDR3 protein: CASSQSSKGYTF. CDR3 coding DNA: TGTGCCAGCAGCCAATCTAGTAAGGGCTACACCTTC.

The count of this clone is one. The chain employs TRBV28 and TRBJ2-7, with D tentatively TRBD1 (6 bases). The V end lost 2 bases, the J end lost 2 bases, and 13 bases lay between the germline ends. CDR3 size: 15 residues. Germline CDR1 is MDHEN and CDR2 is SYDVKM. CDR3 amino acids: CASSLPGRTAYEQYF. The CDR3 coding sequence is TGTGCCAGCAGTTTACCCGGAAGGACAGCCTACGAGCAGTACTTC.

V usage is TRBV9 and J usage is TRBJ2-7, with 9 bases aligning to TRBD2. Unmatched junction bases numbered 4, after V lost 2 bases and J lost 1 base. CDR3 length: 15 residues. The germline gives CDR1 SGDLS, CDR2 YYNGEE. Here the CDR3 DNA reads TGTGCCAGCAGCGTGGGTAGCGGGAGATCCTACGAGCAGTACTTC. Its protein is CASSVGSGRSYEQYF. The whole variable domain, remainder taken from reference TRBV9 and TRBJ2-7, is DSGVTQTPKHLITATGQRVTLRCSPRSGDLSVYWYQQSLDQGLQFLIQYYNGEERAKGNILERFSAQQFPDLHSELNLSSLELGDSALYFCASSVGSGRSYEQYFGPGTRLTVT.

This clone was counted once. This chain uses TRBV11-2 with TRBJ2-7; D not certain. The CDR3 covers 14 residues. The germline V gene encodes CDR1 SGHAT and CDR2 FQNNGV. V gave up 4 bases and J gave up 1 base, with 11 bases separating them. The CDR3, as DNA: TGTGCCAGCAGCTCTACAGTCGTATCCTACGAGCAGTACTTC. It translates to CASSSTVVSYEQYF. Together with reference TRBV11-2 and TRBJ2-7, the CDR3 gives the full variable domain: EAGVAQSPRYKIIEKRQSVAFWCNPISGHATLYWYQQILGQGPKLLIQFQNNGVVDDSQLPKDRFSAERLKGVDSTLKIQPAKLEDSAVYLCASSSTVVSYEQYFGPGTRLTVT.